The 4 T cell receptor beta chains presented below share a single source sample, sequenced in a study of cytomegalovirus exposure and HLA in healthy donors. This PCR relied on a set of 60 Vbeta primers and 13 Jbeta primers. Profiled with immunoSEQ multiplex PCR; TCRdb holds only in-frame clones, not every one. This sample has 90,000 to 120,000 clones; around 85% occur once, and the top ten carry 2% to 2.5%. The specimen sequenced was PBMCs. The receptors were gathered from a man aged 30 to 39 in good health and CMV-seronegative.

The rearrangement uses TRBV7-2 and TRBJ2-3; 10 positions match TRBD2. J gave up 3 bases and V 5 bases, and 11 bases lay outside the gene matches. The CDR3 spans 17 residues. Germline assignment: CDR1 SGHTA and CDR2 FQGNSA. Written as DNA, the CDR3 is TGTGCCAGCAGCGCAAAGGTTAGCGGGAGGATGACAGATACGCAGTATTTT. Protein product: CASSAKVSGRMTDTQYF.

The chain combines TRBV9 with TRBJ2-7; TRBD2 matches at 10 bases. The V segment lost 7 bases and the J segment 4 bases; nucleotides outside the gene matches: 8. The germline V gene encodes CDR1 SGDLS and CDR2 YYNGEE. The CDR3 runs 14 residues. The CDR3 loop is CASPWQGLAYEQYF. The CDR3 nucleotides are TGTGCCAGCCCGTGGCAGGGACTAGCGTACGAGCAGTACTTC.

This clone was counted a single time. J is TRBJ2-7 and V is TRBV11-2; 7 bases agree with TRBD2. This CDR3 comprises 13 residues. Germline lookup yields CDR1 SGHAT and CDR2 FQNNGV. V lost 1 base and J lost 7; bases outside the gene matches: 4. The DNA of the CDR3 is TGTGCCAGCAGCTTAGGTCAGGGAGGGGAGCAGTACTTC. This gives the protein CASSLGQGGEQYF.

V usage is TRBV15 and J usage is TRBJ2-1; D is undetermined. The length of the CDR3 is 15 residues. Germline CDR1 reads LNHNV; CDR2 reads YYDKDF (reference sequence). Trimming took off 4 bases at V and 1 base at J, with 11 bases between the two ends. CDR3 nucleotide sequence: TGTGCCACCAGCAACACCACTAAATCCTACAATGAGCAGTTCTTC. It is translated as CATSNTTKSYNEQFF.